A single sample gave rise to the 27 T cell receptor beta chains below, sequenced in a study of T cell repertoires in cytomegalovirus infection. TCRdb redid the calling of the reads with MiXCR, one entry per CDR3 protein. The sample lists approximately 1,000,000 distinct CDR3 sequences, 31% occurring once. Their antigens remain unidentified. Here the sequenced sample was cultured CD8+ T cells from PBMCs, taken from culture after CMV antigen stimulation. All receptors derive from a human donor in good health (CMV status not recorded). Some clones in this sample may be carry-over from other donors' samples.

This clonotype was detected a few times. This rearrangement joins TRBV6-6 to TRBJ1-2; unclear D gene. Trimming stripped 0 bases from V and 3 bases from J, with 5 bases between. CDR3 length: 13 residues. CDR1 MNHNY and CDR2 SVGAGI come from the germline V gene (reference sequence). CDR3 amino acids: CASSYSTYYGYTF. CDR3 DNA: TGTGCCAGCAGTTACTCGACCTACTATGGCTACACCTTC.

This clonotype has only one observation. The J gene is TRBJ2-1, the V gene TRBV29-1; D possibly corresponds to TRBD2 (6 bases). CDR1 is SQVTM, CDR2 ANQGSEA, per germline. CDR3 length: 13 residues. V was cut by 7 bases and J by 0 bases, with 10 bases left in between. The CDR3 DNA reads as TGCAGCGCAATAGCGGTCTCCTACAATGAGCAGTTCTTC. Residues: CSAIAVSYNEQFF.

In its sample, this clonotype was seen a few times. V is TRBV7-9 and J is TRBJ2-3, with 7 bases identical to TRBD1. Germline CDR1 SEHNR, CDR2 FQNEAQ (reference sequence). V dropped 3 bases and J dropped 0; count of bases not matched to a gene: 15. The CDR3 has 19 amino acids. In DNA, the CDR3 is TGTGCCAGCAGCTTCTGGACAGGAGAACTGAGGACTAGCACAGATACGCAGTATTTT. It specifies CASSFWTGELRTSTDTQYF.

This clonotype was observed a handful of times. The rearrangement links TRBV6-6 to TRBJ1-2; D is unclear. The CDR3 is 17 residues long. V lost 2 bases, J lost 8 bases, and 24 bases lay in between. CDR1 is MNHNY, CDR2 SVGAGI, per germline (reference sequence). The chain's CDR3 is CASSYLGPNPPEKGYTF. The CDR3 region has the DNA TGTGCCAGCAGTTACCTAGGACCCAACCCTCCGGAGAAAGGCTACACCTTC.

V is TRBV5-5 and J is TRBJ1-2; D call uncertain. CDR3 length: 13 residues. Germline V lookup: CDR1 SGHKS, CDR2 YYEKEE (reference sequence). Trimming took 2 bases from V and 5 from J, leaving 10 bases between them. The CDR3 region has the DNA TGTGCCAGCAGCTTCCAGTTTCCTTATGGCTACACCTTC. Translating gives CASSFQFPYGYTF. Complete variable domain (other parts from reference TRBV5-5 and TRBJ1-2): DAGVTQSPTHLIKTRGQQVTLRCSPISGHKSVSWYQQVLGQGPQFIFQYYEKEERGRGNFPDRFSARQFPNYSSELNVNALLLGDSALYLCASSFQFPYGYTFGSGTRLTVV.

DNA for the CDR3: TGTGCCGGCAGTTACTCGGGACTAGCAAGCTACGAGCAGTACGTC. As protein: CAGSYSGLASYEQYV. V and J are TRBV27 and TRBJ2-7, with 9 bases that match TRBD2. The CDR3 totals 15 residues. Germline lookup yields CDR1 MNHEY and CDR2 SMNVEV (reference sequence).

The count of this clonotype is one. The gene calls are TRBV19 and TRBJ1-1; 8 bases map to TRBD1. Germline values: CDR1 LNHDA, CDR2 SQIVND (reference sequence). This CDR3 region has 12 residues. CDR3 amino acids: CAVVQGDTEAFF. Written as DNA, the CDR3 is TGTGCAGTTGTACAGGGGGACACTGAAGCTTTCTTT.

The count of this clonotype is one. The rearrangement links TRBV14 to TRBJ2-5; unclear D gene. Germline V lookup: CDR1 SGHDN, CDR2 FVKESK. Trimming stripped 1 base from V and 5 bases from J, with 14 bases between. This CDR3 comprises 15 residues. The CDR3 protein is CASSQAWSARETQYF. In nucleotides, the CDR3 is TGTGCCAGCAGCCAAGCGTGGAGCGCAAGGGAGACCCAGTACTTC.

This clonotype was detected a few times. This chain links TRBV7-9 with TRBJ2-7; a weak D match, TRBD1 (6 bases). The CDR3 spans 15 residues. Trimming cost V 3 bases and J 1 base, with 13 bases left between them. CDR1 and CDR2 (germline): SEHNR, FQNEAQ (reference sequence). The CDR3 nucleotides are TGTGCCAGCAGCTTGGGGGACAACCCGTCCTACGAGCAGTACGTC. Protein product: CASSLGDNPSYEQYV.

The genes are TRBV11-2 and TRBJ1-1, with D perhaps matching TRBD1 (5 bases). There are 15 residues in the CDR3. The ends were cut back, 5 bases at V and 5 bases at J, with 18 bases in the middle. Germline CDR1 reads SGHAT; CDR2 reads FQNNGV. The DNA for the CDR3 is TGTGCCAGCAGCCCGACGCGGGGCGGCGAGACTGAAGCTTTCTTT. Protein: CASSPTRGGETEAFF.

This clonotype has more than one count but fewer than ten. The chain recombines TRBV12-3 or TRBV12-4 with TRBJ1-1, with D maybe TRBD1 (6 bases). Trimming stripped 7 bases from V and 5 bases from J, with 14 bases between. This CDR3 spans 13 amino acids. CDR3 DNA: TGTGCCAGCACCGTGGGGGGGCCTACTGAAGCTTTCTTT. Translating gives CASTVGGPTEAFF.

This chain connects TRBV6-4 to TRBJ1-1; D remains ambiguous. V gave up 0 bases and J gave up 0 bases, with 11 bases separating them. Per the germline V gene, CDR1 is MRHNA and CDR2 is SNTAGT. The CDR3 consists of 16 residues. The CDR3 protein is CASSDSGRAMNTEAFF. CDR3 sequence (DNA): TGTGCCAGCAGTGACTCTGGCAGAGCTATGAACACTGAAGCTTTCTTT.

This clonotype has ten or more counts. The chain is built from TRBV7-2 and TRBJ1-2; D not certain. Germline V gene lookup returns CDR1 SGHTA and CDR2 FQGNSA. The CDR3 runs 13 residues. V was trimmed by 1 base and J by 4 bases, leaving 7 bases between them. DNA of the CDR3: TGTGCCAGCAGCTTAGGGCGGAGCTATGGCTACACCTTC. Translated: CASSLGRSYGYTF.

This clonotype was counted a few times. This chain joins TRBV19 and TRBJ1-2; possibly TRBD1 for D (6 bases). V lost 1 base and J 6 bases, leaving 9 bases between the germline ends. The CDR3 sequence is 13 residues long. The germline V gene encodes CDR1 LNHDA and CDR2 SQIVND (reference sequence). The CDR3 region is CASSIAGDDGYTF. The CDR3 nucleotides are TGTGCCAGTAGTATAGCAGGGGATGATGGCTACACCTTC.

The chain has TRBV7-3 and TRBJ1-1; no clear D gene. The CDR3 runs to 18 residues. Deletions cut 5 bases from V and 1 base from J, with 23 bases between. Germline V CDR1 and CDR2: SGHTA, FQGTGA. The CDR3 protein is CASSPPGPPTVRNTEAFF. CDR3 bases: TGTGCCAGCAGCCCCCCCGGCCCTCCAACGGTTCGGAACACTGAAGCTTTCTTT.

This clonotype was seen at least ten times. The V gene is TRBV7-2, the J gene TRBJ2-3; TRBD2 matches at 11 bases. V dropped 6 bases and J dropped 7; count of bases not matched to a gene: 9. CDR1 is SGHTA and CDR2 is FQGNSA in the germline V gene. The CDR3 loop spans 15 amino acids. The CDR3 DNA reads TGTGCCAGCAGTCTTAGCGGGGGGGCCTTACATACGCAGTATTTT. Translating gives CASSLSGGALHTQYF.

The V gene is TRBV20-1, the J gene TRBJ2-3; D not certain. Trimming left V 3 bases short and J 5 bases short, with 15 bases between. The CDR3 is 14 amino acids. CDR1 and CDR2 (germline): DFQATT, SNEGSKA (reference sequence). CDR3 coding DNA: TGCAGTGCTAGCAAAGGGATGCGTCTAGATACGCAGTATTTT. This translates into CSASKGMRLDTQYF.

CDR3 sequence (DNA): TGTGCCAGCAGTGTGATGGGGGTCGAGCAGTACGTC. Protein: CASSVMGVEQYV. The V call is TRBV6-4, the J call TRBJ2-7, with D perhaps given as TRBD1 or TRBD2 (5 bases each). There are 12 residues in the CDR3. CDR1 MRHNA and CDR2 SNTAGT come from the germline V gene. Trimming cost V 4 bases and J 6 bases, with 10 bases left between them.

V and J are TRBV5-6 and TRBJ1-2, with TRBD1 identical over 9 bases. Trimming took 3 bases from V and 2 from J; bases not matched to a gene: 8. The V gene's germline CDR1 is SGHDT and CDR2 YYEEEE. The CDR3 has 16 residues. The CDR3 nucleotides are TGTGCCAGCAGCTACAGGGGGCTTCGGGCCAACTATGGCTACACCTTC. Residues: CASSYRGLRANYGYTF.

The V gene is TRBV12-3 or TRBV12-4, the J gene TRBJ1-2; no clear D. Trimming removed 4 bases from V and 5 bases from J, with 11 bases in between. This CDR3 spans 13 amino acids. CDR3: CASSSSLLYGYTF. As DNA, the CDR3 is TGTGCCAGCAGTTCTTCTCTCCTATATGGCTACACCTTC.

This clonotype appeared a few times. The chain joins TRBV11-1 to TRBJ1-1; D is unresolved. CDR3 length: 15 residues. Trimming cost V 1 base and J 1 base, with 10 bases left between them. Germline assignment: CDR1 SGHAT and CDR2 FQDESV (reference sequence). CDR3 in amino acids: CASSLDAGGNTEAFF. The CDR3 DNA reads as TGTGCCAGCAGCTTAGACGCAGGTGGGAACACTGAAGCTTTCTTT.

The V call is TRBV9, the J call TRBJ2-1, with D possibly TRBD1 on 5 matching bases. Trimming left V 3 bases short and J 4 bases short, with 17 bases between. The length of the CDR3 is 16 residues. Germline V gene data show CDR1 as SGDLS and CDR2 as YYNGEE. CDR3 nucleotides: TGTGCCAGCAGCGCCCGGGTCGGACAACTGTACAATGAGCAGTTCTTC. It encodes CASSARVGQLYNEQFF.

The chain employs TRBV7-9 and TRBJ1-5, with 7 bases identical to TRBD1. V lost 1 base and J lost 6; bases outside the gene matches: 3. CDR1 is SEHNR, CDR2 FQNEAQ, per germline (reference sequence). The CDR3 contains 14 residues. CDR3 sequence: CASSLGDSTQPQHF. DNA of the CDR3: TGTGCCAGCAGCTTAGGGGACAGTACTCAGCCCCAGCATTTT.

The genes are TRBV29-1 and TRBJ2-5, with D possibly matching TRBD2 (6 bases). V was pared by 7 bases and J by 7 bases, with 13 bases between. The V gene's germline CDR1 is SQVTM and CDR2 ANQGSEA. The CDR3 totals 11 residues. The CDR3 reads CSARDPGTQYF. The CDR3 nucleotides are TGCAGCGCGCGGGACCCAGGGACCCAGTACTTC. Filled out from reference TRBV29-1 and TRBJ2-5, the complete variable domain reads SAVISQKPSRDICQRGTSLTIQCQVDSQVTMMFWYRQQPGQSLTLIATANQGSEATYESGFVIDKFPISRPNLTFSTLTVSNMSPEDSSIYLCSARDPGTQYFGPGTRLLVL.

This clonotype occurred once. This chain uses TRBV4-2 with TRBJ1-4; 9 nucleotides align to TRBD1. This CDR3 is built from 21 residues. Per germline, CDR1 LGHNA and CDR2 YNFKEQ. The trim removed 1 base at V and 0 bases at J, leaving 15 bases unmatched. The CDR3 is CASSQAGMYRDRDATNEKLFF. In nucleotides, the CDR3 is TGTGCCAGCAGCCAAGCGGGGATGTACCGGGACAGGGATGCAACTAATGAAAAACTGTTTTTT.

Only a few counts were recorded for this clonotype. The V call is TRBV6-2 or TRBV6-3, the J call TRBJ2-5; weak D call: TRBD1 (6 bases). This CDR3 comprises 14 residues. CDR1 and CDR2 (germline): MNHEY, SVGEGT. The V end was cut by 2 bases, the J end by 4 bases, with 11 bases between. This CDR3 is CASSYARGGETQYF. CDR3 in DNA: TGTGCCAGCAGTTACGCCAGGGGTGGAGAGACCCAGTACTTC.

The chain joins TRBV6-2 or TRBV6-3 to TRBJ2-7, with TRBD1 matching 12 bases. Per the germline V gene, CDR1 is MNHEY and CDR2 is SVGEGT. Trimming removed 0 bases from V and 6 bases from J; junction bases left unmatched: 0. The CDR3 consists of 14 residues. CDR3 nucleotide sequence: TGTGCCAGCAGTTACTCGGGACAGGGGGCCGAGCAGTACTTC. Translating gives CASSYSGQGAEQYF.